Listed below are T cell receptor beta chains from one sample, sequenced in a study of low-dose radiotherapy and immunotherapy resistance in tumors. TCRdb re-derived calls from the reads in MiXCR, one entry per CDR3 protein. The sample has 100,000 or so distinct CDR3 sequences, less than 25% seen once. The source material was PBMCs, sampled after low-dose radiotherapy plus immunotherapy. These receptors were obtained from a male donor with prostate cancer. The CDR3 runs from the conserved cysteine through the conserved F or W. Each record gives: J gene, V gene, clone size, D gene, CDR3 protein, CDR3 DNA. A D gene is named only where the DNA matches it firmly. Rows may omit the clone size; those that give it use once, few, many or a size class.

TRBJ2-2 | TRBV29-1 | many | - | CSVVPSFPNTGELFF | TGCAGCGTTGTCCCCAGCTTCCCGAACACCGGGGAGCTGTTTTTT
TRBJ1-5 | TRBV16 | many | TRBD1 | CASSQGGQVNNQPQHF | TGTGCCAGCAGCCAAGGGGGACAGGTGAACAATCAGCCCCAGCATTTT
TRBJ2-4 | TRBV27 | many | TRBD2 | CASRQTSGGAPKNIQYF | TGTGCCAGCAGGCAAACCAGCGGGGGGGCCCCCAAAAACATTCAGTACTTC
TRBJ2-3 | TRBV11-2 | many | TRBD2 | CASSLVDLAGTDTQYF | TGTGCCAGCAGCTTAGTAGATCTAGCGGGCACAGATACGCAGTATTTT
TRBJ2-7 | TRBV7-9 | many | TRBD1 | CASSRTGNYEQYF | TGTGCCAGCAGTCGGACAGGAAACTACGAGCAGTACTTC
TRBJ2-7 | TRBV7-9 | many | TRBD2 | CASSPLRGNSYEQYF | TGTGCCAGCAGCCCCTTGCGGGGGAACTCCTACGAGCAGTACTTC
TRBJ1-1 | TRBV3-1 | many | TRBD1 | CASSQRDRGLSNTEAFF | TGTGCCAGCAGCCAAAGGGACAGGGGTCTTTCAAACACTGAAGCTTTCTTT
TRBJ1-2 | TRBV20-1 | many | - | CSARGGIYGYTF | TGCAGTGCTAGGGGGGGGATCTATGGCTACACCTTC
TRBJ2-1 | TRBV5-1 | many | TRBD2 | CASSTSGGPYNEQFF | TGCGCCAGCAGCACCAGCGGGGGCCCGTACAATGAGCAGTTCTTC
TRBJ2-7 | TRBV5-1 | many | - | CASSFQSSYEQYF | TGCGCCAGCAGCTTCCAAAGCTCCTACGAGCAGTACTTC
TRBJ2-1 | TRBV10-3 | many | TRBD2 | CAASGGNEQFF | TGTGCCGCTAGCGGGGGGAATGAGCAGTTCTTC
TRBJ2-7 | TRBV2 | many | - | CASSEVGALISYEQYF | TGTGCCAGCAGTGAAGTGGGAGCACTGATCTCCTACGAGCAGTACTTC
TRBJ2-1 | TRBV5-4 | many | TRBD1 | CASSLGQGGQNEQFF | TGTGCCAGCAGCTTGGGACAGGGCGGTCAGAATGAGCAGTTCTTC
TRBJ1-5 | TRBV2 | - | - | CASSEGTFRATQPQHF | TGTGCCAGCAGTGAAGGGACATTTAGAGCCACACAGCCCCAGCATTTT
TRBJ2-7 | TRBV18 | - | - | CASSPESSYEQYF | TGTGCCAGCTCACCGGAGAGCTCCTACGAGCAGTACTTC